These 5 T cell receptor beta chains share one sample of origin, sequenced in a study of CD8+ T cells in alopecia areata. Extraction and reverse transcription of RNA yielded cDNA as the sequencing template. TCRdb's table, derived via immunoSEQ multiplex PCR, lists solely in-frame clones and lacks some. The data contain roughly 170,000 clones, roughly three fifths of them seen just once; the ten biggest clones take up over 10%. As for treatment: oral pan-JAK inhibitor, 5-10 mg twice daily. This specimen consisted of CD8+ T cells sorted from blood, obtained at week 24, from a patient treated with tofacitinib. The receptors derive from a human donor with alopecia areata.

This chain connects TRBV25-1 to TRBJ2-3; D is unresolved. V lost 2 bases and J lost 5, with 5 bases in between. This CDR3 spans 12 amino acids. Germline CDR1 is MGHDK and CDR2 is SYGVNS. CDR3 DNA: TGTGCCAGCAGTGAAGGAAGAGATACGCAGTATTTT. Translated, it gives CASSEGRDTQYF.

This clone was observed a few times. V is TRBV13 and J is TRBJ1-2, with D perhaps matching TRBD1 (6 bases). CDR1 is PRHDT, CDR2 FYEKMQ, per germline (reference sequence). Between the trimmed V and J ends, which lost 4 bases and 7 bases, there was a span of 16 bases. The CDR3 spans 14 residues. CDR3 nucleotide sequence: TGTGCCAGCAGCTCCAGGGAGGGGGGCTCTGGCTACACCTTC. Protein: CASSSREGGSGYTF. Based on the CDR3 plus reference TRBV13 and TRBJ1-2, the full variable domain is AAGVIQSPRHLIKEKRETATLKCYPIPRHDTVYWYQQGPGQDPQFLISFYEKMQSDKGSIPDRFSAQQFSDYHSELNMSSLELGDSALYFCASSSREGGSGYTFGSGTRLTVV.

V and J are TRBV30 and TRBJ1-1, with TRBD1 matching over 9 bases. This CDR3 region has 19 residues. J lost 5 bases, V lost 5 bases, and 24 bases had no gene match. Germline V CDR1 and CDR2: GTSNPN, SVGIG (reference sequence). The CDR3 spells CAWGTTRVQYTGGRTEAFF. CDR3 DNA: TGTGCCTGGGGGACCACGAGGGTACAATATACAGGGGGCAGGACTGAAGCTTTCTTT.

The chain is built from TRBV19 and TRBJ1-1; no firm D call. The CDR3 runs to 11 residues. V was shortened by 11 bases and J by 1 base, with 8 bases between the two germline ends. Germline V gene lookup returns CDR1 LNHDA and CDR2 SQIVND (reference sequence). The CDR3 loop reads CAPGGNTEAFF. The CDR3 DNA sequence: TGTGCCCCGGGCGGGAACACTGAAGCTTTCTTT.

The gene calls are TRBV4-1 and TRBJ1-5; tentative D call: TRBD1 (6 bases). CDR1 is MGHRA and CDR2 is YSYEKL in the germline V gene. Trimming removed 0 bases at V and 3 bases at J, with 9 bases between. This CDR3 has 15 amino acids. This chain's CDR3 is CASSQDRGTNQPQHF. The CDR3, as DNA: TGCGCCAGCAGCCAAGACAGGGGAACCAATCAGCCCCAGCATTTT.